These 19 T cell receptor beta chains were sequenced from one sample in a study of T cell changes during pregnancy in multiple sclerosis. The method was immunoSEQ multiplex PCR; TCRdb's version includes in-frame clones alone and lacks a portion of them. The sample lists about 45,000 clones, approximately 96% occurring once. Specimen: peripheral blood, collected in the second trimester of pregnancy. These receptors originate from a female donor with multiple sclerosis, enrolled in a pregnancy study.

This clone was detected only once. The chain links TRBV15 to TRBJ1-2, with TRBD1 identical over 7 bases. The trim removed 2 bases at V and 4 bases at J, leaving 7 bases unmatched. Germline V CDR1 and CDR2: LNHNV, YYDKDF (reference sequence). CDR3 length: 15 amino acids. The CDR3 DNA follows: TGTGCCACCAGCAGACGAGGGGGCGCCGGCTATGGCTACACCTTC. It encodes CATSRRGGAGYGYTF. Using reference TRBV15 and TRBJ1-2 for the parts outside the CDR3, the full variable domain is DAMVIQNPRYQVTQFGKPVTLSCSQTLNHNVMYWYQQKSSQAPKLLFHYYDKDFNNEADTPDNFQSRRPNTSFCFLDIRSPGLGDTAMYLCATSRRGGAGYGYTFGSGTRLTVV.

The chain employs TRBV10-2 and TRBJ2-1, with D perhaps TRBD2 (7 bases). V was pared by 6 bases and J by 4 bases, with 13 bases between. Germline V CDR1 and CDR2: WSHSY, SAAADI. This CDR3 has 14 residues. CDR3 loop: CASRTEGGYNEQFF. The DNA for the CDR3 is TGCGCCAGCAGGACGGAGGGGGGGTACAATGAGCAGTTCTTC.

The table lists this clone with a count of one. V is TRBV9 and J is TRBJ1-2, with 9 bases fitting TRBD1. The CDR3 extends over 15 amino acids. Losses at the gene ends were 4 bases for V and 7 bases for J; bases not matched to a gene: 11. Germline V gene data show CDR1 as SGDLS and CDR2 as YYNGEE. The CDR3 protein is CASSPRQGEIGGYTF. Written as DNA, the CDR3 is TGTGCCAGCAGCCCCCGACAGGGGGAGATTGGTGGCTACACCTTC.

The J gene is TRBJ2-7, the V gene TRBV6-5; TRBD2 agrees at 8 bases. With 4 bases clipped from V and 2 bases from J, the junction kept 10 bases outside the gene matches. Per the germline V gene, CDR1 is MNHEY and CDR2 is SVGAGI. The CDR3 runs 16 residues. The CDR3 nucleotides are TGTGCCAGCAGTTCCCGGGGGGGGATCCGGGCCTACGAGCAGTACTTC. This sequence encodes CASSSRGGIRAYEQYF.

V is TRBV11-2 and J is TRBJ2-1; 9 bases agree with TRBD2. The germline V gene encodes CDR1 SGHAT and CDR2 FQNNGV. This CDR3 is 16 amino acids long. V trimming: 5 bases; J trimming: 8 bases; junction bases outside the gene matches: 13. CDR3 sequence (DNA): TGTGCCAGCAGCCCAGGAGGCGGGAGGGCCAGGGATGAGCAGTTCTTC. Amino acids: CASSPGGGRARDEQFF.

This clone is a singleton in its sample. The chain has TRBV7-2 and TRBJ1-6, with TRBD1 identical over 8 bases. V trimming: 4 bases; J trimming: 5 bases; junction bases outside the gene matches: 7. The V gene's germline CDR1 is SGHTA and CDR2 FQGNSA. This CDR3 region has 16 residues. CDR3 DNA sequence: TGTGCCAGCAGCTCTCGACAGGGGAGGGATAATTCACCCCTCCACTTT. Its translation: CASSSRQGRDNSPLHF.

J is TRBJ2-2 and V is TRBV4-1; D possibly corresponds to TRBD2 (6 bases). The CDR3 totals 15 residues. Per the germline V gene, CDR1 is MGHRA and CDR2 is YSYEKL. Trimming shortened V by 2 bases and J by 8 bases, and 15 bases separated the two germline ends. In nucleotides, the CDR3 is TGCGCCAGCAGCCAACGAGGAATTGCGGGGGGGGAGCTGTTTTTT. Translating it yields CASSQRGIAGGELFF.

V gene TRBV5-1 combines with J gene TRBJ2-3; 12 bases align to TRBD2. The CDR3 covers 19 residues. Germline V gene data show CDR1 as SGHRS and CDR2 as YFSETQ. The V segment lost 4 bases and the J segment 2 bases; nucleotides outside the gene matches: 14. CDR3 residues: CASSPRPRRLAGVTDTQYF. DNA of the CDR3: TGCGCCAGCAGCCCCCGCCCCCGAAGACTAGCGGGAGTCACAGATACGCAGTATTTT.

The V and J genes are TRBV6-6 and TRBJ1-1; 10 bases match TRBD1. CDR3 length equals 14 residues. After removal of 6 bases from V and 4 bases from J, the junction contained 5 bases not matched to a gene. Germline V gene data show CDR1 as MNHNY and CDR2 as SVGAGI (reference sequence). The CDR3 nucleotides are TGTGCCAGCAGCCCCGGACAGGGGGGCACTGAAGCTTTCTTT. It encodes CASSPGQGGTEAFF.

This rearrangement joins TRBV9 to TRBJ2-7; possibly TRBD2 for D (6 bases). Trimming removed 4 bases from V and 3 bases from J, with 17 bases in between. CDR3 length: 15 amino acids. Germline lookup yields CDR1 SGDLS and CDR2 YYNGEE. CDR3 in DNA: TGTGCCAGCAGCCCGACTAGTCAGGTGTTCTACGAGCAGTACTTC. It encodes CASSPTSQVFYEQYF.

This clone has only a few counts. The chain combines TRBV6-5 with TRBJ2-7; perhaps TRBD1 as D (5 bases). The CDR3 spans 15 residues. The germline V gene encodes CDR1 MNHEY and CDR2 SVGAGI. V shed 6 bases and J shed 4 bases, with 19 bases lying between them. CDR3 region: CASSPRPSGAYEQYF. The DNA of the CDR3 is TGTGCCAGCAGCCCCCGACCGAGTGGGGCGTACGAGCAGTACTTC.

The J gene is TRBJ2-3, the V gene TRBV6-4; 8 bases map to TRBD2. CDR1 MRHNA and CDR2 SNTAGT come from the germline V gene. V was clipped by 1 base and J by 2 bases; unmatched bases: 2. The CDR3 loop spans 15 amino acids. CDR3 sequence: CASSDYSGDTDTQYF. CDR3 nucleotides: TGTGCCAGCAGTGACTATAGCGGGGACACAGATACGCAGTATTTT.

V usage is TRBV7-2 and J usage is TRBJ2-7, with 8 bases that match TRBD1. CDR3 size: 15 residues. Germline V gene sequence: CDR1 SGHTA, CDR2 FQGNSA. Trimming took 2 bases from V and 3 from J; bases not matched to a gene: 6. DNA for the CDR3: TGTGCCAGCAGCTTAAGGTCAACAGGGGGCTACGAGCAGTACTTC. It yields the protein CASSLRSTGGYEQYF. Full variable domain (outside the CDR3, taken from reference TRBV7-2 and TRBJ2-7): GAGVSQSPSNKVTEKGKDVELRCDPISGHTALYWYRQSLGQGLEFLIYFQGNSAPDKSGLPSDRFSAERTGGSVSTLTIQRTQQEDSAVYLCASSLRSTGGYEQYFGPGTRLTVT.

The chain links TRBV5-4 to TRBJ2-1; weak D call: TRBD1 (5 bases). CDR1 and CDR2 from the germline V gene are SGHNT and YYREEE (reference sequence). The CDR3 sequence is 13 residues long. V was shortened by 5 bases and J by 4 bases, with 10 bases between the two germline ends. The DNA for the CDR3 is TGTGCCAGCAGGCCCGACAGTTACAATGAGCAGTTCTTC. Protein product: CASRPDSYNEQFF.

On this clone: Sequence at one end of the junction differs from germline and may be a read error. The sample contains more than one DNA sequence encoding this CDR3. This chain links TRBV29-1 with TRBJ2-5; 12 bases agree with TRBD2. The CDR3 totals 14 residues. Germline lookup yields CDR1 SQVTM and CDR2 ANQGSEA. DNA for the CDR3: TGCAGCGTTCCTAGCGGGGGGGCATGGGAGACTCAGTACTTC. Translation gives CSVPSGGAWETQYF.

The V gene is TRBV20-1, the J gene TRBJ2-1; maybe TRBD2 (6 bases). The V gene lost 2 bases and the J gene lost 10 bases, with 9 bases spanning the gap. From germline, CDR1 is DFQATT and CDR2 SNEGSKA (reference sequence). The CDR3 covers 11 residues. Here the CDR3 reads CSARLGGEQFF. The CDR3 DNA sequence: TGCAGTGCTAGACTAGGAGGGGAGCAGTTCTTC.

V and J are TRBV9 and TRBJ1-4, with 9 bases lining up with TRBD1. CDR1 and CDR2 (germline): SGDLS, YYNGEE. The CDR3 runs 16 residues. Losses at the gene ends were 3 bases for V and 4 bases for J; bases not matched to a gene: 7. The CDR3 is CASSARTGDGNEKLFF. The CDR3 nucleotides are TGTGCCAGCAGCGCCAGGACAGGGGATGGTAATGAAAAACTGTTTTTT.

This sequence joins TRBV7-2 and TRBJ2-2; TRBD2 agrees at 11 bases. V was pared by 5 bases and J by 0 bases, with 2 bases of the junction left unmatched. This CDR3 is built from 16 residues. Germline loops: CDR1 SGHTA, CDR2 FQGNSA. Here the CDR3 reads CASSISGGANTGELFF. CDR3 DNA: TGTGCCAGCAGCATTAGCGGGGGGGCGAACACCGGGGAGCTGTTTTTT.

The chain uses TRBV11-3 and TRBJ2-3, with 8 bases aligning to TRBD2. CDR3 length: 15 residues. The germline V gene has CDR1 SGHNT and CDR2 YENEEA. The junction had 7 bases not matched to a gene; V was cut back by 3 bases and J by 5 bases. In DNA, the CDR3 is TGTGCCAGCAGCTTCAGCGGGAGTTGGGGAGATACGCAGTATTTT. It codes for CASSFSGSWGDTQYF.